The entry below describes one T cell receptor (beta chain). Its specificity is unknown. The data were taken from a study of Graves' ophthalmopathy and Graves' hyperthyroidism. Study-wide background: Researchers obtained peripheral blood at initial diagnosis, before any treatment had begun. Study conclusions and caveats: Thyroid clonotypes that were expanded above 0.001 frequency mostly also appeared in blood.

RNA served as the template for amplifying TCR beta CDR3 regions. Second-round multiplex PCR came after first-round RT-PCR with HTBI primers. TCRdb recomputed calls from the multiplex PCR reads with MiXCR, one row per CDR3 protein. The profile shows over 650,000 distinct CDR3 sequences, about 38% of them singletons. The specimen sequenced was peripheral blood. The receptor was isolated from an adult man with Graves' ophthalmopathy.

This CDR3 is CASSPADRNYEQYF. The CDR3 DNA is TGTGCCAGCAGCCCTGCGGACAGAAACTACGAGCAGTACTTC. The chain couples TRBV2 to TRBJ2-7; D is perhaps TRBD1 (6 bases). V was shortened by 6 bases and J by 3 bases, with 15 bases between the two germline ends. The CDR3 loop spans 14 amino acids. Germline V lookup: CDR1 SNHLY, CDR2 FYNNEI. Full variable domain (rest looked up from reference TRBV2 and TRBJ2-7): EPEVTQTPSHQVTQMGQEVILRCVPISNHLYFYWYRQILGQKVEFLVSFYNNEISEKSEIFDDQFSVERPDGSNFTLKIRSTKLEDSAMYFCASSPADRNYEQYFGPGTRLTVT.